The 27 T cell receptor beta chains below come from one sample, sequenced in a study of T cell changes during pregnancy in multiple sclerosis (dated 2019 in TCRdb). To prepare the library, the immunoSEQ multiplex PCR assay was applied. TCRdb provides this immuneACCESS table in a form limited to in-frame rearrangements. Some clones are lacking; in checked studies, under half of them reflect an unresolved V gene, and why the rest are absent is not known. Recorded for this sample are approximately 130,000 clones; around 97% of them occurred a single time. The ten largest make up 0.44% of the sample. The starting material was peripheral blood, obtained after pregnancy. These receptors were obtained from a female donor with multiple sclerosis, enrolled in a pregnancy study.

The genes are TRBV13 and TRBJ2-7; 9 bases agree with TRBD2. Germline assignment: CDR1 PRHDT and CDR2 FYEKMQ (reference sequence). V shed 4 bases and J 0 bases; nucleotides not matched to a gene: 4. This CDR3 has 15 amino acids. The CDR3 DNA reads TGTGCCAGCAGCTCGACTAGCGGAAGCTCCTACGAGCAGTACTTC. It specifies CASSSTSGSSYEQYF.

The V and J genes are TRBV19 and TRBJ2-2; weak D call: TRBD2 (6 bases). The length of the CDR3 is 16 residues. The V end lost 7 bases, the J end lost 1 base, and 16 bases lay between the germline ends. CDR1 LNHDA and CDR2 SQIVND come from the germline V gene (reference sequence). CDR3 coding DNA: TGTGCCAGTACCCCCCTCGGGGGACTGAACACCGGGGAGCTGTTTTTT. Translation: CASTPLGGLNTGELFF.

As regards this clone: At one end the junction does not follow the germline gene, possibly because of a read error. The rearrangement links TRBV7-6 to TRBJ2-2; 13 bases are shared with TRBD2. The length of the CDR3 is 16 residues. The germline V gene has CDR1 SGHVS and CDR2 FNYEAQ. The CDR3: CASSPGTSGNSGELFF. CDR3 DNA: TGTGCCAGCAGCCCCGGGACTAGCGGGAACAGCGGGGAGCTGTTTTTT.

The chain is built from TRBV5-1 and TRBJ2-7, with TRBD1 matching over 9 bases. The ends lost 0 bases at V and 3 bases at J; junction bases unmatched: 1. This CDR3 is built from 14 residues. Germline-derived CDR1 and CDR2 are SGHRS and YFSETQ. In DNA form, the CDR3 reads TGCGCCAGCAGCTTGGAGGGACAGGGCTACGAGCAGTACTTC. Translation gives CASSLEGQGYEQYF.

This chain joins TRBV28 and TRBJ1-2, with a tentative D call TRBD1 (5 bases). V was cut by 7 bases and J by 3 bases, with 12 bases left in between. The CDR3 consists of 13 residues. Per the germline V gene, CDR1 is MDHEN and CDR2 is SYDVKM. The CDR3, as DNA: TGTGCCAGCACCGCAGGGATGCACTATGGCTACACCTTC. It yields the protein CASTAGMHYGYTF.

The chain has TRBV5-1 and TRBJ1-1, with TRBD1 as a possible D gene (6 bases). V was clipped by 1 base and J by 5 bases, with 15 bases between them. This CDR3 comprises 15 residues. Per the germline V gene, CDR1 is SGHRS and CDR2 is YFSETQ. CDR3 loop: CASSLNAGVRTEAFF. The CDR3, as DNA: TGCGCCAGCAGCTTGAATGCAGGGGTGAGGACTGAAGCTTTCTTT.

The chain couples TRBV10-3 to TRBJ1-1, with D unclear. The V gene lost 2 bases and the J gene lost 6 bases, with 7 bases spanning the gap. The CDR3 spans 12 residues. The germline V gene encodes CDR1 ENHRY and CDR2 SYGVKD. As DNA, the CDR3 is TGTGCCATCAGTGAGGGACTATCTGAAGCTTTCTTT. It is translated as CAISEGLSEAFF.

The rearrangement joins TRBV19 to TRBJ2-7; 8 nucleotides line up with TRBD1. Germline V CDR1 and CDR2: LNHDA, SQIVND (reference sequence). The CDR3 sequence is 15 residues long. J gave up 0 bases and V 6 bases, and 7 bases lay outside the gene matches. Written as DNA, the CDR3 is TGTGCCAGTAGCTTACAGGGGGGTAGCTCCTACGAGCAGTACTTC. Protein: CASSLQGGSSYEQYF.

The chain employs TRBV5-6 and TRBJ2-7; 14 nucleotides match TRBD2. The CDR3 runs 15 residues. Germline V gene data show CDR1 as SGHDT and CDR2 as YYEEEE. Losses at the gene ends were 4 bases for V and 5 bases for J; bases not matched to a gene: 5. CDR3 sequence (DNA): TGTGCCAGCAGCATCGGACTAGCGGGAGGACACGAGCAGTACTTC. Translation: CASSIGLAGGHEQYF.

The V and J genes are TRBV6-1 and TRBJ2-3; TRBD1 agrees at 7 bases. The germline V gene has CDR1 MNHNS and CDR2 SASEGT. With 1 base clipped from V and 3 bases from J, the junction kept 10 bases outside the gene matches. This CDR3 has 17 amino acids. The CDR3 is CASSEDLRGLGTDTQYF. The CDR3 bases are TGTGCCAGCAGTGAAGACTTAAGGGGGCTCGGAACAGATACGCAGTATTTT.

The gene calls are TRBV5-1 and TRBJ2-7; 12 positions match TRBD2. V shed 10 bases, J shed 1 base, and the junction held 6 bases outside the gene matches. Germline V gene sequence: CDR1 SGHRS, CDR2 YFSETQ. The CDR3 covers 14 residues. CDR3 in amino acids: CASGTSGRSYEQYF. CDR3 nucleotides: TGCGCCTCCGGGACTAGCGGGCGATCCTACGAGCAGTACTTC.

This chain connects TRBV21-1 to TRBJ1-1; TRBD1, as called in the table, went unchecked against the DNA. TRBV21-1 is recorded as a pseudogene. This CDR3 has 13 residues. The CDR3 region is CASSKVQNTEAFF. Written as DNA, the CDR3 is TGTGCCAGCAGCAAAGTACAGAACACTGAAGCTTTCTTT.

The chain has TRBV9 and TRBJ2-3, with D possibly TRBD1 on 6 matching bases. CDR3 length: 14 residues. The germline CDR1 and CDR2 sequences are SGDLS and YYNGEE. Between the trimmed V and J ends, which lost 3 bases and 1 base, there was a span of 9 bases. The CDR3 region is CASSARQGTDTQYF. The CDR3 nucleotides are TGTGCCAGCAGCGCCAGACAGGGCACAGATACGCAGTATTTT.

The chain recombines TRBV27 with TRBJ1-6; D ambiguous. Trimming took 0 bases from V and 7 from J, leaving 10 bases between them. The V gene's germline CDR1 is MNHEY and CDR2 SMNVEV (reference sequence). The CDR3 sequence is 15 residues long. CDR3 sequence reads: CASSLSGWANSPLHF. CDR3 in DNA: TGTGCCAGCAGTTTATCTGGGTGGGCGAATTCACCCCTCCACTTT.

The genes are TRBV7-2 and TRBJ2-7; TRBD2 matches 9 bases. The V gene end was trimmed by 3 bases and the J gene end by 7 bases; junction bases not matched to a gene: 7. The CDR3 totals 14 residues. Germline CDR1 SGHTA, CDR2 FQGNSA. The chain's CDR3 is CASSFAGGAREQYF. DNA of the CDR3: TGTGCCAGCAGCTTTGCGGGAGGGGCTAGAGAGCAGTACTTC.

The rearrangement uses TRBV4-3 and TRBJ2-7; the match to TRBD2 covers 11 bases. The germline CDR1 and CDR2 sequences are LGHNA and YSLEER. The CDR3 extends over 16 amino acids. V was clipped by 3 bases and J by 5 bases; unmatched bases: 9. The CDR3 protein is CASSHDTSGRMNEQYF. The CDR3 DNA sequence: TGCGCCAGCAGCCACGATACTAGCGGGAGAATGAACGAGCAGTACTTC.

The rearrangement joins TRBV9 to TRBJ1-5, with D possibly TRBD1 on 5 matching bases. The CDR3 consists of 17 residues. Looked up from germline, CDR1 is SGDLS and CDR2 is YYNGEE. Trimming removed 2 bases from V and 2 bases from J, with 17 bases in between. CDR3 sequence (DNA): TGTGCCAGCAGCGTGGGACCTGGTGCGGGAGGCAATCAGCCCCAGCATTTT. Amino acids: CASSVGPGAGGNQPQHF.

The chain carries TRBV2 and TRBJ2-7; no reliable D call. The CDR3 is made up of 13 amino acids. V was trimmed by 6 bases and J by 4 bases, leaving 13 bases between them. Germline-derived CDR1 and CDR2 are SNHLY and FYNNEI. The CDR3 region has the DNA TGTGCCAGCAGCATAGAACGCGGATACGAGCAGTACTTC. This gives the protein CASSIERGYEQYF.

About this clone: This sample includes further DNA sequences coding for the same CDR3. The CDR3 sequence is CASSLAGGYGYTF. The CDR3 DNA reads as TGTGCCAGCAGTTTGGCAGGGGGCTATGGCTACACCTTC. This chain links TRBV28 with TRBJ1-2, with 7 positions matching TRBD1. V lost 3 bases, J lost 4 bases, and 2 bases stayed unmatched. The CDR3 has 13 residues. Per the germline V gene, CDR1 is MDHEN and CDR2 is SYDVKM.

The CDR3, as DNA: TGTGCCAGCAGTCTCACTAATCCCTACGAGCAGTACTTC. Translation: CASSLTNPYEQYF. This chain connects TRBV28 to TRBJ2-7; D is unclear. V lost 5 bases, J lost 2 bases, and 10 bases lay in between. The CDR3 spans 13 residues. The V gene's germline CDR1 is MDHEN and CDR2 SYDVKM.

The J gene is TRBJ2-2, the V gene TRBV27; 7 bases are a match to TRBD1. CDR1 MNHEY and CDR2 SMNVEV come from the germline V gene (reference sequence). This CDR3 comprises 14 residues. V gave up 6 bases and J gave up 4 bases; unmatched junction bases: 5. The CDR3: CASREDRPTGELFF. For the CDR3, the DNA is TGTGCCAGCAGAGAGGACAGGCCCACCGGGGAGCTGTTTTTT.

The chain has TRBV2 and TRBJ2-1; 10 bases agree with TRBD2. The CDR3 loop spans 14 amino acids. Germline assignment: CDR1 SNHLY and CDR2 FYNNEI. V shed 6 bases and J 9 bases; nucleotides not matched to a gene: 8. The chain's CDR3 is CASRMLAGAGEQFF. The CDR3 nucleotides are TGTGCCAGCAGGATGCTAGCGGGAGCAGGTGAGCAGTTCTTC.

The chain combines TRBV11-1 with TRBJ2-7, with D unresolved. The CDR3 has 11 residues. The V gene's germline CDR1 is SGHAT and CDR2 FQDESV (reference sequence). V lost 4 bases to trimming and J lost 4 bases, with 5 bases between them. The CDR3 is CASSSRYEQYF. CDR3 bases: TGTGCCAGCAGCTCTCGGTACGAGCAGTACTTC. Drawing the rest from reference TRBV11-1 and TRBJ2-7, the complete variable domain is EAEVAQSPRYKITEKSQAVAFWCDPISGHATLYWYRQILGQGPELLVQFQDESVVDDSQLPKDRFSAERLKGVDSTLKIQPAELGDSAMYLCASSSRYEQYFGPGTRLTVT.

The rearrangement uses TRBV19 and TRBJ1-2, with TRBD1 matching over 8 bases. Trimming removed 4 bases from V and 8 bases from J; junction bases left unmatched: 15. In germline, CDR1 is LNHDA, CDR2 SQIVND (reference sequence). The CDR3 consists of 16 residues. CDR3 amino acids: CASSNQGATHRDGYTF. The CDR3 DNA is TGTGCCAGTAGTAATCAGGGGGCTACTCACCGGGACGGCTACACCTTC.

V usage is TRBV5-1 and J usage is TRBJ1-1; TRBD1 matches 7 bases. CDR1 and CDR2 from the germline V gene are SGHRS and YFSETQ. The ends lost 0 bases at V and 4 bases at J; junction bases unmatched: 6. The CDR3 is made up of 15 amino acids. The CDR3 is CASSLENRGRTEAFF. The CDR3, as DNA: TGCGCCAGCAGCTTGGAAAACAGGGGACGCACTGAAGCTTTCTTT.

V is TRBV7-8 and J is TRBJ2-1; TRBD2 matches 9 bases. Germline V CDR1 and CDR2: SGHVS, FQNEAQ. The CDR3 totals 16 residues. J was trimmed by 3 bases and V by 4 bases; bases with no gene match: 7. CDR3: CASSSQTSGYYNEQFF. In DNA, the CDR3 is TGTGCCAGCAGCTCACAAACTAGCGGGTACTACAATGAGCAGTTCTTC. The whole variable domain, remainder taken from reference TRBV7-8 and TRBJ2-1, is GAGVSQSPRYKVAKRGQDVALRCDPISGHVSLFWYQQALGQGPEFLTYFQNEAQLDKSGLPSDRFFAERPEGSVSTLKIQRTQQEDSAVYLCASSSQTSGYYNEQFFGPGTRLTVL.

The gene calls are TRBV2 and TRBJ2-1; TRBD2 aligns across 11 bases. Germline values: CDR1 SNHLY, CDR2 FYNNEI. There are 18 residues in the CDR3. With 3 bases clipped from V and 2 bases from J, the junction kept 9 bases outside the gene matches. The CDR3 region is CASSDTSGGLGPYNEQFF. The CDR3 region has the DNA TGTGCCAGCAGTGACACTAGCGGGGGACTCGGTCCCTACAATGAGCAGTTCTTC.